These 25 T cell receptor delta chains share one sample of origin, sequenced in a study of gamma-delta T cells after stem cell transplantation. TCRdb reapplied CATT to the RT-PCR reads. The sample records about 1,100 delta-chain clones, about 4% being singletons. Sequencing was carried out using gamma-delta T cells. The receptors come from a human donor. It is not recorded whose cells these are; they may come from a transplant donor.

This clone has a handful of counts. TCRdb assigns this DNA the protein of a much larger clone, which departs from its translation at residue 8; this likely reflects a read error, and the protein shown comes from translating the DNA. The V call is TRDV2, the J call TRDJ3; 11 nucleotides agree with TRDD3. The CDR3 loop spans 21 amino acids. Germline CDR1 GEAIGNYY, CDR2 EKD. V lost 3 bases, J lost 0 bases, and 12 bases stayed unmatched. CDR3 region: CACDPAEDGGYGSWDTRQMFF. CDR3 DNA: TGTGCCTGTGACCCCGCGGAGGATGGGGGATACGGCTCCTGGGACACCCGACAGATGTTTTTC.

Regarding this clone: TCRdb lists the protein of a much larger clone for this DNA, which differs at residue 7, so this is likely a read error; the protein given here is translated from the DNA itself. V gene TRDV2 combines with J gene TRDJ1, with TRDD3 matching over 9 bases. The CDR3 consists of 16 residues. V lost 3 bases and J lost 3; bases outside the gene matches: 10. Germline loops: CDR1 GEAIGNYY, CDR2 EKD. The CDR3 DNA is TGTGCCTGTGACGCCTTACGGGGGGATACTGCCGATAAACTCATCTTT. Its translation is CACDALRGDTADKLIF.

This clone was observed a handful of times. The protein that TCRdb holds for this DNA derives from a much larger clone and differs from the translated DNA at residue 5, which likely indicates a read error; the protein shown here is translated from the DNA. The chain joins TRDV2 to TRDJ1, with 11 bases that match TRDD3. Trimming removed 0 bases from V and 7 bases from J; junction bases left unmatched: 18. The CDR3 runs to 19 residues. The germline V gene has CDR1 GEAIGNYY and CDR2 EKD. The CDR3 DNA reads TGTGCCTGTGACACCATGCCCGGTCTGGGGGATACCGGAGGGTCTAAACTCATCTTT. Amino acids: CACDTMPGLGDTGGSKLIF.

On this clone: It is likely a read error: a sequence one base away is far more abundant. The same CDR3 is also encoded by other DNA sequences in this sample. The chain recombines TRDV2 with TRDJ1, with D possibly matching TRDD3 (6 bases). V lost 0 bases to trimming and J lost 6 bases, with 31 bases between them. Germline CDR1 GEAIGNYY, CDR2 EKD. The CDR3 extends over 20 amino acids. DNA of the CDR3: TGTGCCTGTGACACCCTCTCAGGGGGACCCCCCCGAGAACACTTCCATAAACTCATCTTT. Translation: CACDTLSGGPPREHFHKLIF.

The CDR3 protein is CACDTVRTGVSPPSDKLIF. DNA for the CDR3: TGTGCCTGTGACACCGTACGTACTGGGGTATCCCCCCCTTCCGATAAACTCATCTTT. The rearrangement uses TRDV2 and TRDJ1; 7 bases fit TRDD3. This CDR3 region has 19 residues. J lost 3 bases, V lost 0 bases, and 18 bases had no gene match. Germline V gene lookup returns CDR1 GEAIGNYY and CDR2 EKD.

By share of the sample, this clone is large. Other DNA sequences of this sample code for an identical CDR3. The J gene is TRDJ1, the V gene TRDV2; 13 bases match TRDD3. V shed 0 bases, J shed 2 bases, and the junction held 11 bases outside the gene matches. Germline CDR1 GEAIGNYY, CDR2 EKD. CDR3 length: 19 amino acids. As DNA, the CDR3 is TGTGCCTGTGACACCGTTACTGGGGGATACGCGAGGGGGACCGATAAACTCATCTTT. Residues: CACDTVTGGYARGTDKLIF.

About this clone: This likely traces to a read error, being one base from a far larger clone. This chain joins TRDV2 and TRDJ3; TRDD3 agrees at 12 bases. Germline CDR1 and CDR2: GEAIGNYY and EKD. The CDR3 has 21 amino acids. CDR3 nucleotides: TGTGCCTGTGACCCCGCGGAGGCTGGGGGATACGGCTCCTGGGACACCCGACAGGTGTTTTTC. Amino acids: CACDPAEAGGYGSWDTRQVFF.

This clone was picked up a small number of times. The protein TCRdb gives is from a much larger clone and does not agree with this DNA's translation at residue 9, likely a read error; the protein shown here comes from the DNA. The chain has TRDV2 and TRDJ1; no clear D gene. Germline V gene sequence: CDR1 GEAIGNYY, CDR2 EKD. The length of the CDR3 is 14 residues. V was pared by 5 bases and J by 4 bases, with 16 bases between. CDR3 nucleotide sequence: TGTGCCTGTGCGGGAACCGATCGACGCGATAAACTCATCTTT. It is translated as CACAGTDRRDKLIF.

This clone showed up just a few times. The protein in TCRdb stems from a much larger clone and differs at residue 9 from this DNA's translation, likely a read error; here the protein is translated from the DNA. The chain has TRDV2 and TRDJ3; 9 nucleotides agree with TRDD3. Looked up from germline, CDR1 is GEAIGNYY and CDR2 is EKD. This CDR3 region has 18 residues. Trimming cost V 1 base and J 2 bases; bases outside gene matches: 5. The CDR3 is CACDTGGYRTWDTRQMFF. DNA of the CDR3: TGTGCCTGTGACACTGGGGGATATAGAACCTGGGACACCCGACAGATGTTTTTC.

A note on this clone: Translating this DNA gives a protein that differs at residue 5 from the TCRdb one, which belongs to a much larger clone; a read error is likely, and the protein shown is this translation. The CDR3 spells CACDIVGLGGNTDKLIF. The DNA of the CDR3 is TGTGCCTGTGACATCGTCGGACTGGGGGGAAACACCGATAAACTCATCTTT. The chain employs TRDV2 and TRDJ1; 8 bases fit TRDD3. The ends lost 2 bases at V and 0 bases at J; junction bases unmatched: 10. The CDR3 extends over 17 amino acids. Germline lookup yields CDR1 GEAIGNYY and CDR2 EKD.

A remark on this clone: A far more abundant clone sits one base away, making this likely a read error. Other DNA sequences from this sample encode an identical CDR3 as well. This chain joins TRDV2 and TRDJ1; 8 bases align to TRDD3. The CDR3 is 20 amino acids. V was clipped by 0 bases and J by 2 bases; unmatched bases: 19. Looked up from germline, CDR1 is GEAIGNYY and CDR2 is EKD. The CDR3 reads CACDTVSFLKAGGITDKLIF. For the CDR3, the DNA is TGTGCCTGTGACACCGTTTCTTTCCTAAAGGCTGGGGGGATAACCGATAAACTCATCTTT.

This clone came up a few times. The rearrangement uses TRDV2 and TRDJ1; 8 nucleotides agree with TRDD3. Unmatched junction bases numbered 6, after V lost 0 bases and J lost 1 base. Germline V gene data show CDR1 as GEAIGNYY and CDR2 as EKD. This CDR3 has 16 amino acids. CDR3 nucleotide sequence: TGTGCCTGTGACACCAGCTGGGGGACCCTCACCGATAAACTCATCTTT. Protein: CACDTSWGTLTDKLIF.

Points on this clone: The protein TCRdb lists belongs to a much larger clone and differs from this DNA's translation at residue 20, which points to a read error; the protein shown is made from the DNA. J is TRDJ1 and V is TRDV2; D is ambiguous. CDR1 is GEAIGNYY, CDR2 EKD, per germline. This CDR3 is built from 21 residues. CDR3 nucleotides: TGTGCCTGTGACACCCTCCCCGTTGAGAGTGGGTGGAAGCGCCACACCGATAAACTCACCTTT. Its protein product is CACDTLPVESGWKRHTDKLTF.

Comment on this clone: With a far larger clone one base away, a read error is the likely cause. At the DNA level, this CDR3 is encoded by other sequences in the same sample as well. The chain is built from TRDV2 and TRDJ1, with D uncertain. CDR1 GEAIGNYY and CDR2 EKD come from the germline V gene. Deletions cut 4 bases from V and 1 base from J, with 15 bases between. There are 15 residues in the CDR3. CDR3 sequence reads: CACDAIKSLTDKLIF. For the CDR3, the DNA is TGTGCCTGTGATGCGATCAAATCTCTCACCGATAAACTCATCTTT.

This clone qualifies as medium-sized (0.01 to 0.1%). V gene TRDV2 combines with J gene TRDJ1; the match to TRDD3 covers 9 bases. Germline trimming cut 0 bases from V and 0 bases from J; bases unmatched to any gene: 4. The CDR3 sequence is 16 residues long. Germline assignment: CDR1 GEAIGNYY and CDR2 EKD. CDR3 sequence reads: CACDTLLGDYTDKLIF. The CDR3 coding sequence is TGTGCCTGTGACACCCTACTGGGGGACTACACCGATAAACTCATCTTT.

On this clone: A much larger clone differs from this one at a single base, so this may be a read error. Distinct nucleotide sequences in the sample also encode this CDR3. The chain recombines TRDV2 with TRDJ3; 11 bases fit TRDD3. The CDR3 is 18 residues long. The V gene's germline CDR1 is GEAIGNYY and CDR2 EKD. Written as DNA, the CDR3 is TGTGCCTGTGACACTGGGGGATACGGCTCCTGGGACACTCGACAGATGTTTTTC. Its translation: CACDTGGYGSWDTRQMFF.

About this clone: Translating this DNA gives a protein that differs at residue 8 from the TCRdb one, which belongs to a much larger clone; a read error is likely, and the protein shown is this translation. V usage is TRDV2 and J usage is TRDJ1, with D possibly being TRDD3 (5 bases). The CDR3 totals 16 residues. CDR1 and CDR2 from the germline V gene are GEAIGNYY and EKD. V lost 0 bases and J lost 1, with 14 bases in between. DNA for the CDR3: TGTGCCTGTGACACCGGTTTCCGGGGGTTCACCGATAAACTCATCTTT. Protein product: CACDTGFRGFTDKLIF.

There are a few counts of this clone. This chain uses TRDV2 with TRDJ1, with 11 nucleotides matching TRDD3. CDR1 and CDR2 from the germline V gene are GEAIGNYY and EKD. This CDR3 is built from 17 residues. V gave up 0 bases and J gave up 3 bases; unmatched junction bases: 8. DNA of the CDR3: TGTGCCTGTGACACCGCAGACCTGGGGGATACTGCCGATAAACTCATCTTT. Encoded protein: CACDTADLGDTADKLIF.

This clone is large by share. At the DNA level, this CDR3 is encoded by other sequences in the same sample as well. This chain joins TRDV2 and TRDJ3; 10 bases line up with TRDD3. There are 19 residues in the CDR3. J lost 0 bases, V lost 1 base, and 5 bases had no gene match. Germline CDR1 GEAIGNYY, CDR2 EKD. CDR3 in amino acids: CACDTGGYRSSWDTRQMFF. CDR3 sequence (DNA): TGTGCCTGTGACACTGGGGGATACAGGAGCTCCTGGGACACCCGACAGATGTTTTTC.

The rearrangement joins TRDV2 to TRDJ1; TRDD3 agrees at 10 bases. The CDR3 is made up of 15 amino acids. Germline CDR1 reads GEAIGNYY; CDR2 reads EKD. V trimming: 3 bases; J trimming: 7 bases; junction bases outside the gene matches: 10. CDR3 nucleotide sequence: TGTGCCTGTGACCCCCTGGGGGATAAAAACGGTAAACTCATCTTT. This sequence encodes CACDPLGDKNGKLIF.

A few counts support this clone. A far larger clone is only one base removed, so a read error is likely. The chain is built from TRDV2 and TRDJ1; no clear D. Germline-derived CDR1 and CDR2 are GEAIGNYY and EKD. The CDR3 runs 21 residues. CDR3 DNA: TGTGCCTGTGACACCCTCCCCGTTGAGAGTGGGTGGAAACGCCACACCGCTAAACTCATCTTT. Translated, it gives CACDTLPVESGWKRHTAKLIF.

This clone was detected a few times. A far larger clone is one nucleotide away, so this likely arose from a read error. The same CDR3 can be traced to other DNA sequences in this sample. The chain is built from TRDV2 and TRDJ1, with unresolved D. The germline V gene has CDR1 GEAIGNYY and CDR2 EKD. This CDR3 spans 15 amino acids. CDR3 loop: CACDTVEGFGDKLIF. CDR3 DNA: TGTGCCTGCGACACCGTGGAGGGGTTTGGCGATAAACTCATCTTT.

This clone has more than one count but fewer than ten. Germline and junction disagree at one end, which may indicate a read error. This chain connects TRDV2 to TRDJ1, with unresolved D. The CDR3 contains 21 residues. Germline CDR1 and CDR2: GEAIGNYY and EKD. The CDR3 DNA is TGTGCCTGTGACACCGTAAAACCTGTAGTGGGACCCAACCTGTACACCGCTAAACTCATCTTT. Encoded protein: CACDTVKPVVGPNLYTAKLIF.

Worth noting for this clone: The likely explanation is a read error, given a far larger clone one base away. The genes are TRDV2 and TRDJ1; TRDD2 matches at 7 bases. The CDR3 has 18 amino acids. Germline-derived CDR1 and CDR2 are GEAIGNYY and EKD. The CDR3 region is CAGDTLSYSTTYTDKLIF. DNA for the CDR3: TGTGCCGGTGACACCCTTTCCTACTCGACTACCTACACCGATAAACTCATCTTT.

This clone occurred a few times. The chain has TRDV1 and TRDJ1; TRDD3 agrees at 12 bases. The CDR3 sequence is 20 residues long. CDR1 is TSWWSYY and CDR2 is QGS in the germline V gene. After removal of 2 bases from V and 2 bases from J, the junction contained 15 bases not matched to a gene. The CDR3 DNA follows: TGTGCTCTTGGGGAAAGAGGCTCCAGTACTGGGGGATACTGTACCGATAAACTCATCTTT. Protein: CALGERGSSTGGYCTDKLIF.